This TCR beta chain was observed in a study of neurological immune-mediated disorders. Study results and caveats: HTLV-1-associated myelopathy had the most TCR clonal expansion, and multiple sclerosis had the least, less than healthy controls. CDR3 amino acid sequences found in expanded clones were never shared across subjects, suggesting private repertoires in all groups.

This clonotype was counted at least ten times. The antigen remains undetermined. Germline V CDR1 and CDR2: SGHTA, FQGNSA. The CDR3 runs to 15 residues. The V segment lost 5 bases and the J segment 3 bases; nucleotides outside the gene matches: 7. A 10-nucleotide random UMI tagged transcripts in template-switch 5'RACE cDNA synthesis. A single record per CDR3 protein comes from TCRdb applying MiXCR to the 5' RACE reads. Here the sample spans roughly 88,000 distinct CDR3 sequences, 3% to 4.5% being singletons. The rearrangement links TRBV7-2 to TRBJ1-3, with 7 bases aligning to TRBD1. Source material: PBMCs. The TCR originated in a woman in her forties or fifties with multiple sclerosis. The chain's CDR3 is CASSEQGLGGNTIYF. In DNA, the CDR3 is TGTGCCAGCAGCGAACAGGGGTTAGGTGGAAACACCATATATTTT.